The rows below give T cell receptor beta chains drawn from one sample of a study of cytomegalovirus exposure and HLA in healthy donors. Generated by immunoSEQ multiplex PCR, the TCRdb table keeps only in-frame clones and is missing some. There are tens of thousands of clones in the sample; around three fifths occur only once, and around a fifth lies in the top ten. Material for sequencing was PBMCs. These receptors were taken from a woman between 45 and 65 years old in good health and CMV-seropositive. CDR3s include the opening cysteine and the closing phenylalanine or tryptophan. The D gene is left open where the match is weak. Size is omitted from some rows. Given values are once, few, many or a class for expanded clones.

j_call d_call v_call clone_size cdr3_aa cdr3_nt
TRBJ1-2 TRBD1 TRBV2 - CASRWDSNYGYTF TGTGCCAGCAGATGGGACAGCAACTATGGCTACACCTTC
TRBJ2-7 TRBD1 TRBV19 - CASSPRDSAFYEQYF TGTGCCAGTAGTCCCCGGGACAGCGCTTTCTACGAGCAGTACTTC
TRBJ2-6 TRBD1 TRBV19 few CASSVNRGSGANVLTF TGTGCCAGTAGTGTAAACAGGGGCTCTGGGGCCAACGTCCTGACTTTC
TRBJ1-1 TRBD1 TRBV4-1 - CASSQDRIRGMVTEAFF TGCGCCAGCAGCCAAGATCGTATCAGGGGGATGGTCACTGAAGCTTTCTTT
TRBJ2-1 TRBD2 TRBV28 - CASKRTSGAYNEQFF TGTGCCAGCAAGAGGACTAGCGGGGCCTACAATGAGCAGTTCTTC
TRBJ1-6 - TRBV6-5 - CASSYSPTADSPLHF TGTGCCAGCAGTTACTCTCCGACGGCGGATTCACCCCTCCACTTT
TRBJ2-1 TRBD2 TRBV7-2 - CASSLIAGEEQFF TGTGCCAGCAGCTTAATAGCGGGGGAGGAGCAGTTCTTC
TRBJ2-1 TRBD2 TRBV27 - CASNLLAGGSDEQFF TGTGCCAGCAATTTACTAGCGGGGGGGTCCGATGAGCAGTTCTTC
TRBJ1-5 - TRBV28 - CASRPGTHNQPQHF TGTGCCTCCCGCCCGGGGACACATAATCAGCCCCAGCATTTT
TRBJ2-1 TRBD2 TRBV7-2 - CASSFPSSVRGVYNEQFF TGTGCCAGCAGCTTCCCCTCTTCTGTGCGGGGGGTTTACAATGAGCAGTTCTTC
TRBJ1-5 - TRBV10-2 few CASSEDRPYSNQPQHF TGCGCCAGCAGTGAGGACAGACCTTATAGCAATCAGCCCCAGCATTTT
TRBJ1-1 TRBD1 TRBV9 - CASSFGQGNTEAFF TGTGCCAGCAGCTTTGGACAGGGGAACACTGAAGCTTTCTTT
TRBJ1-2 - TRBV5-4 few CASSTTANYGYTF TGTGCCAGCAGCACCACAGCTAACTATGGCTACACCTTC
TRBJ2-7 - TRBV6-5 - CASSYMEEQYF TGTGCCAGCAGTTACATGGAGGAGCAGTACTTC
TRBJ2-6 TRBD1 TRBV28 - CASIENRGSNWANVLTF TGTGCCAGCATAGAGAACAGGGGGTCTAACTGGGCCAACGTCCTGACTTTC
TRBJ1-2 TRBD1 TRBV7-9 - CASSLSGTAISYGYTF TGTGCCAGCAGCTTATCCGGGACAGCCATTTCCTATGGCTACACCTTC
TRBJ1-5 - TRBV30 - CAWSVHIDSRSNQPQHF TGTGCCTGGAGTGTACATATAGACAGTAGGAGCAATCAGCCCCAGCATTTT
TRBJ1-5 - TRBV7-8 - CASSLALGAQPQHF TGTGCCAGCAGCTTAGCGCTGGGGGCACAGCCCCAGCATTTT
TRBJ2-1 TRBD2 TRBV10-1 - CASSEQGWGGEQFF TGCGCCAGCAGTGAGCAGGGATGGGGAGGGGAGCAGTTCTTC
TRBJ1-2 TRBD1 TRBV7-2 - CASSPRTGGDYGYTF TGTGCCAGCAGCCCAAGGACAGGGGGCGACTATGGCTACACCTTC
TRBJ2-3 - TRBV7-2 - CASSPGQSTDTQYF TGTGCCAGCAGCCCCGGACAGAGCACAGATACGCAGTATTTT
TRBJ1-4 - TRBV29-1 - CSVLGPGGEKLFF TGCAGCGTTCTGGGCCCGGGGGGAGAAAAACTGTTTTTT
TRBJ1-6 - TRBV30 - CAWSVGGLSNSPLHF TGTGCCTGGAGTGTGGGGGGGCTCTCCAACTCACCCCTCCACTTT
TRBJ1-1 - TRBV27 - CASSPQTAGNTEAFF TGTGCCAGCAGTCCCCAAACTGCTGGGAACACTGAAGCTTTCTTT
TRBJ1-2 - TRBV7-2 few CASSLVAGNYGYTF TGTGCCAGCAGCTTAGTAGCAGGGAACTATGGCTACACCTTC
TRBJ2-7 TRBD1 TRBV6-1 many CASSEQDRGPYEQYF TGTGCCAGCAGTGAACAGGACAGGGGCCCCTACGAGCAGTACTTC